A single T cell receptor (beta chain) is shown here with its context. The sample originates from a study of blood T cell repertoires in COVID-19. For the study at large: Sample material is recorded as cDNA or gDNA derived from T cells, B-cell-depleted T cells, or PBMCs.

Method: immunoSEQ multiplex PCR; TCRdb's copy keeps in-frame clones and lacks some. The profile shows around 250,000 clones, just under 85% of them singletons. Sequencing was performed on peripheral blood. The TCR originated in a woman aged 80 or over with acute or convalescent COVID-19.

CDR3 DNA: TGCGCCAGCAGCTTCGCAGGGGGAAACACCATATATTTT. Translation gives CASSFAGGNTIYF. The V call is TRBV5-1, the J call TRBJ1-3, with TRBD1 as a possible D gene (5 bases). V lost 2 bases, J lost 4 bases, and 7 bases lay in between. The CDR3 spans 13 residues. Per germline, CDR1 SGHRS and CDR2 YFSETQ. Combining the CDR3 with reference TRBV5-1 and TRBJ1-3 gives the whole variable domain KAGVTQTPRYLIKTRGQQVTLSCSPISGHRSVSWYQQTPGQGLQFLFEYFSETQRNKGNFPGRFSGRQFSNSRSEMNVSTLELGDSALYLCASSFAGGNTIYFGEGSWLTVV.